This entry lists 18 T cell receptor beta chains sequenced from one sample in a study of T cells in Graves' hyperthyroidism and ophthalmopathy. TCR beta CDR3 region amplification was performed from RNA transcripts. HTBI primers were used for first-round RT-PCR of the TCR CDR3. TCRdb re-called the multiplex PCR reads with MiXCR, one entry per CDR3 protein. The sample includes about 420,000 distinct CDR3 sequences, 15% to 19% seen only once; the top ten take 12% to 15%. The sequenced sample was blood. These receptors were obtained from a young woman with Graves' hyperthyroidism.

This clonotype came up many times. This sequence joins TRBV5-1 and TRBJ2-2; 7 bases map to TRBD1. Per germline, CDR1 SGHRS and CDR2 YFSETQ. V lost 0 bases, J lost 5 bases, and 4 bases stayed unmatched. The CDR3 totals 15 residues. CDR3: CASSLVNRGTGELFF. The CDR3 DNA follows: TGCGCCAGCAGCTTGGTTAACAGGGGAACCGGGGAGCTGTTTTTT.

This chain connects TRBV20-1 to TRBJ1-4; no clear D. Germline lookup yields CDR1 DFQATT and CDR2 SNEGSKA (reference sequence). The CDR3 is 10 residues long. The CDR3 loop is CSGLNEKLFF. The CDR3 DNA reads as TGCAGCGGCCTTAATGAAAAACTGTTTTTT.

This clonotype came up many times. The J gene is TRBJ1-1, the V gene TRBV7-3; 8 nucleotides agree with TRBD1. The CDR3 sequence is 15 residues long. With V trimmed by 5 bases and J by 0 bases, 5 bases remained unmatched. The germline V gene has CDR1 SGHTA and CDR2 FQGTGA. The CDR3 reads CASSDGQGLNTEAFF. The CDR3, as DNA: TGTGCCAGCAGCGATGGACAGGGATTGAACACTGAAGCTTTCTTT.

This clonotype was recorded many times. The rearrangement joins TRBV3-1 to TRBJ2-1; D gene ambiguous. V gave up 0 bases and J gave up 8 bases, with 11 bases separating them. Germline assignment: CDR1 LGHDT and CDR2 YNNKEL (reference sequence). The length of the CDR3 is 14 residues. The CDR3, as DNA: TGTGCCAGCAGCCAAGAGACCATCACTCATGAGCAGTTCTTC. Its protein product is CASSQETITHEQFF.

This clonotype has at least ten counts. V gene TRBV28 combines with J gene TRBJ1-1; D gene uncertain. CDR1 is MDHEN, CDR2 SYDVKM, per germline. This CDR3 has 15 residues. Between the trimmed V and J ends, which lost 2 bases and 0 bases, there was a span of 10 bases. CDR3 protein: CASSLQIFMNTEAFF. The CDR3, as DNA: TGTGCCAGCAGTTTACAGATATTCATGAACACTGAAGCTTTCTTT.

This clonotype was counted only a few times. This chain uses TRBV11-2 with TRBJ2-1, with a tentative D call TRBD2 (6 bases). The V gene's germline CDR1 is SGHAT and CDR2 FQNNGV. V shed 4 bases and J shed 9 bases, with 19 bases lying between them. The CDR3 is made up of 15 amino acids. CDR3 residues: CASSSTPGSGVEQFF. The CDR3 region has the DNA TGTGCCAGCAGCTCCACGCCGGGTAGCGGTGTTGAGCAGTTCTTC. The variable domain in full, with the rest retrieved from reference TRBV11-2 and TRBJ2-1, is EAGVAQSPRYKIIEKRQSVAFWCNPISGHATLYWYQQILGQGPKLLIQFQNNGVVDDSQLPKDRFSAERLKGVDSTLKIQPAKLEDSAVYLCASSSTPGSGVEQFFGPGTRLTVL.

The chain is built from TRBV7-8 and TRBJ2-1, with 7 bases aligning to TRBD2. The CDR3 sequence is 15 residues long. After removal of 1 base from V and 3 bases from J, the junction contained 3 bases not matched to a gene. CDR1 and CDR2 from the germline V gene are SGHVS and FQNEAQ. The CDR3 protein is CASSLGDYDYNEQFF. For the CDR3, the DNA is TGTGCCAGCAGCTTAGGGGACTATGACTACAATGAGCAGTTCTTC.

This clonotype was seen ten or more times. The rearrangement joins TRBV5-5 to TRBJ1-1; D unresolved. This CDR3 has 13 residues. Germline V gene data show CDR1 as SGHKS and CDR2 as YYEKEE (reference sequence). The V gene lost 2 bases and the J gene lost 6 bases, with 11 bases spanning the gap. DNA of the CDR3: TGTGCCAGCAGCTTCGGCCCGTCATCTGAAGCTTTCTTT. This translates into CASSFGPSSEAFF.

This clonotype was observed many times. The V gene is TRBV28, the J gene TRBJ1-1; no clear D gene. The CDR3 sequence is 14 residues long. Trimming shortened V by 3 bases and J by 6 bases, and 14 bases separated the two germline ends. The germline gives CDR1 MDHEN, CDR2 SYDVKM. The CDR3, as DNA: TGTGCCAGCAGTTTTCCCCAGGCTCGCGCTGAAGCTTTCTTT. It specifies CASSFPQARAEAFF.

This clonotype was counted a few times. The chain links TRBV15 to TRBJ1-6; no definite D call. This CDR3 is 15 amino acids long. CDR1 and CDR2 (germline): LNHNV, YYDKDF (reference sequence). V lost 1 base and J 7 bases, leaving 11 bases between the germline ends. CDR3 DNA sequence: TGTGCCACCAGCAGAGTTGGCAGCGAGAATTCACCCCTCCACTTT. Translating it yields CATSRVGSENSPLHF.

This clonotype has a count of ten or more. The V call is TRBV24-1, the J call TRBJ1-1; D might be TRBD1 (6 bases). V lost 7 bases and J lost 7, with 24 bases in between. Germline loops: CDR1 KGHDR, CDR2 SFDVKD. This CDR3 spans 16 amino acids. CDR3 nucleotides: TGTGCCACCAGGGCGCCGGATACCTACAGGGCATATGAAGCTTTCTTT. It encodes CATRAPDTYRAYEAFF.

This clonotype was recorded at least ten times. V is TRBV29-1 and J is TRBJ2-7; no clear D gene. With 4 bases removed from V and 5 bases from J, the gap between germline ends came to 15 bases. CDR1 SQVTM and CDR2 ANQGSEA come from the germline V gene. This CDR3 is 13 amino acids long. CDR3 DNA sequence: TGCAGCGTTGTAGGGCCCCCTCTCCACGAGCAGTACTTC. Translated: CSVVGPPLHEQYF.

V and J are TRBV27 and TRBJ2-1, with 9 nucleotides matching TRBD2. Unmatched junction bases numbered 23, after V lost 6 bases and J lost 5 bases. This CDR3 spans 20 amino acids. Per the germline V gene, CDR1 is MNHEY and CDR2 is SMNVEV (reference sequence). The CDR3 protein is CASSRNPWLAGSKTDNEQFF. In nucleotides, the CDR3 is TGTGCCAGCAGCCGAAACCCCTGGCTAGCGGGATCAAAAACTGACAATGAGCAGTTCTTC.

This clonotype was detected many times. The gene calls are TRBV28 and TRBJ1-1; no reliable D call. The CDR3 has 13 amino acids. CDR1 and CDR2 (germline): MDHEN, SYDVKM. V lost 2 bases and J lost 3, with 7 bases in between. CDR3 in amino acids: CASSLQVHTEAFF. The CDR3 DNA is TGTGCCAGCAGTTTACAGGTGCACACTGAAGCTTTCTTT.

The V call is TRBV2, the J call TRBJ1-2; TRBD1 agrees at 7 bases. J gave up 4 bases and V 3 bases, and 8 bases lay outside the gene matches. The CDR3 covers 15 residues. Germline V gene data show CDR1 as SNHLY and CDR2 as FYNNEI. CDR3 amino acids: CASSDNLGQPYGYTF. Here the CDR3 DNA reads TGTGCCAGCAGTGATAACCTGGGACAGCCCTATGGCTACACCTTC.

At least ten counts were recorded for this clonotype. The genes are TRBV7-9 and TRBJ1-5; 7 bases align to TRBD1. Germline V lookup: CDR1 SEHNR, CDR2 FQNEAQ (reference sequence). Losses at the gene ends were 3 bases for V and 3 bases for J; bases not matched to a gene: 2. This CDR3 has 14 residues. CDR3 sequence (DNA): TGTGCCAGCAGCTTGCAGGGGGACAATCAGCCCCAGCATTTT. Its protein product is CASSLQGDNQPQHF.

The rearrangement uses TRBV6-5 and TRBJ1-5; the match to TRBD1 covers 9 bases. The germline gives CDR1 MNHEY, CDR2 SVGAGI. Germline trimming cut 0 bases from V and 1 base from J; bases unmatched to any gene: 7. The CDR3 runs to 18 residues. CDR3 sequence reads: CASSYSRRQGGSNQPQHF. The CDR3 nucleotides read TGTGCCAGCAGTTACTCACGCCGACAGGGGGGCAGCAATCAGCCCCAGCATTTT.

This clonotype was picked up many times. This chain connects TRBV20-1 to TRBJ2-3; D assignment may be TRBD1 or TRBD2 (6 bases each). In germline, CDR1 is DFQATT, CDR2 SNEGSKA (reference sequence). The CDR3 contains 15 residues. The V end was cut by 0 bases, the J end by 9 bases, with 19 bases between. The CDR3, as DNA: TGCAGTGCTAGAGATGGGGGGCGGGGCTTCCGCACGCAGTATTTT. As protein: CSARDGGRGFRTQYF.